Below, 32 T cell receptor beta chains from the same sample are listed, as sequenced in a study of siplizumab effects on memory and regulatory T cells. Sequencing was performed with immunoSEQ multiplex PCR; in TCRdb, only in-frame clones are kept and a portion is missing. The data contain some 110,000 clones, about 94% of them seen just once; the ten biggest clones take up under 2%. The source material was non-Treg CD4+ T cells sorted from blood. The receptors come from a human donor in good health.

This rearrangement joins TRBV27 to TRBJ2-2; TRBD1 aligns across 10 bases. J was trimmed by 6 bases and V by 3 bases; bases with no gene match: 7. The CDR3 spans 16 residues. The germline V gene encodes CDR1 MNHEY and CDR2 SMNVEV (reference sequence). The CDR3 loop reads CASSFGDRGGAGELFF. DNA of the CDR3: TGTGCCAGCAGTTTTGGGGACAGGGGTGGGGCCGGGGAGCTGTTTTTT.

This chain joins TRBV6-5 and TRBJ1-1; TRBD1 might be the D (5 bases). Germline V gives CDR1 MNHEY, CDR2 SVGAGI. CDR3 length: 16 amino acids. V was cut by 4 bases and J by 3 bases, with 18 bases left in between. Here the CDR3 DNA reads TGTGCCAGCAGTTCCCCCCGACCCGGGGGTTACACTGAAGCTTTCTTT. Its translation is CASSSPRPGGYTEAFF.

The chain's CDR3 is CASSDPGLREGLGQYF. The DNA of the CDR3 is TGTGCCAGCAGTGATCCCGGGTTGCGGGAGGGCCTCGGGCAGTACTTC. The J gene is TRBJ2-7, the V gene TRBV25-1; 9 bases are shared with TRBD2. Germline CDR1 is MGHDK and CDR2 is SYGVNS. The CDR3 is made up of 16 amino acids. V lost 3 bases and J lost 9; bases outside the gene matches: 15.

V is TRBV6-5 and J is TRBJ1-2, with a tentative D call TRBD1 (5 bases). The CDR3 spans 16 residues. Trimming pared 0 bases from V and 1 base from J, leaving 12 bases between. Germline V gene sequence: CDR1 MNHEY, CDR2 SVGAGI. The CDR3 sequence: CASSYSEPGSNYGYTF. The DNA for the CDR3 is TGTGCCAGCAGTTACTCAGAGCCAGGGAGTAACTATGGCTACACCTTC.

The chain combines TRBV6-6 with TRBJ2-2, with D tentatively TRBD1 or TRBD2 (5 bases each). This CDR3 is built from 16 residues. V was cut by 6 bases and J by 3 bases, with 17 bases left in between. In germline, CDR1 is MNHNY, CDR2 SVGAGI (reference sequence). This chain's CDR3 is CASRPSRGSDTGELFF. The DNA for the CDR3 is TGTGCCAGCAGGCCATCGAGGGGATCCGACACCGGGGAGCTGTTTTTT.

This clone was counted a single time. This chain uses TRBV9 with TRBJ2-5; possible D gene TRBD1, 6 bases. V dropped 4 bases and J dropped 5 bases, with 18 bases sitting between them. Germline V lookup: CDR1 SGDLS, CDR2 YYNGEE. The CDR3 runs 15 residues. The CDR3 nucleotides read TGTGCCAGCAGCCTGTTCTGGGGGCGAGGGGAGACCCAGTACTTC. Amino acids: CASSLFWGRGETQYF.

The V call is TRBV19, the J call TRBJ1-3; D not certain. This CDR3 spans 15 amino acids. CDR1 and CDR2 from the germline V gene are LNHDA and SQIVND (reference sequence). Trimming cost V 6 bases and J 0 bases, with 12 bases left between them. CDR3 sequence: CASRSTGRSGNTIYF. CDR3 nucleotides: TGTGCCAGTAGGTCTACGGGCCGCTCTGGAAACACCATATATTTT.

The CDR3 here is CASSIQGTDTQYF. The CDR3 DNA is TGTGCCAGCTCCATACAGGGCACAGATACGCAGTATTTT. This chain connects TRBV18 to TRBJ2-3, with D tentatively TRBD1 (5 bases). The germline gives CDR1 KGHSH, CDR2 LQKENI. The CDR3 runs 13 residues. Trimming stripped 6 bases from V and 1 base from J, with 8 bases between.

J is TRBJ2-2 and V is TRBV12-5; D ambiguous. This CDR3 is 16 amino acids long. Germline lookup yields CDR1 LGHNT and CDR2 FRNRAP. The ends were cut back, 0 bases at V and 6 bases at J, with 14 bases in the middle. CDR3: CASGLVLGQSAGELFF. The DNA for the CDR3 is TGTGCTAGTGGTTTGGTACTCGGCCAATCGGCCGGGGAGCTGTTTTTT.

The genes are TRBV6-1 and TRBJ2-3; 9 bases match TRBD1. Germline V gene lookup returns CDR1 MNHNS and CDR2 SASEGT. The CDR3 runs 14 residues. The V segment lost 6 bases and the J segment 2 bases; nucleotides outside the gene matches: 3. The CDR3: CASRGQGHTDTQYF. In DNA form, the CDR3 reads TGTGCCAGCAGGGGACAGGGACACACAGATACGCAGTATTTT.

The gene calls are TRBV19 and TRBJ1-3; no firm D call. Germline values: CDR1 LNHDA, CDR2 SQIVND (reference sequence). This CDR3 spans 17 amino acids. V was cut by 5 bases and J by 0 bases, with 17 bases left in between. Written as DNA, the CDR3 is TGTGCCAGTAGTCCAACCTACTCCCGGGTCTCTGGAAACACCATATATTTT. Translation gives CASSPTYSRVSGNTIYF.

The chain is built from TRBV11-2 and TRBJ1-5; TRBD1 might be the D (5 bases). This CDR3 has 15 amino acids. Germline assignment: CDR1 SGHAT and CDR2 FQNNGV. Trimming stripped 4 bases from V and 0 bases from J, with 10 bases between. CDR3 sequence reads: CASSSGQNSNQPQHF. CDR3 bases: TGTGCCAGCAGCTCTGGACAAAATAGCAATCAGCCCCAGCATTTT.

The chain has TRBV9 and TRBJ1-1, with 9 bases aligning to TRBD1. The trim removed 0 bases at V and 7 bases at J, leaving 4 bases unmatched. Germline-derived CDR1 and CDR2 are SGDLS and YYNGEE. The CDR3 sequence is 14 residues long. The CDR3 reads CASSVAGTGFEAFF. The CDR3 bases are TGTGCCAGCAGCGTAGCGGGGACAGGGTTTGAAGCTTTCTTT. The complete variable domain, with remaining parts taken from reference TRBV9 and TRBJ1-1, reads DSGVTQTPKHLITATGQRVTLRCSPRSGDLSVYWYQQSLDQGLQFLIQYYNGEERAKGNILERFSAQQFPDLHSELNLSSLELGDSALYFCASSVAGTGFEAFFGQGTRLTVV.

V usage is TRBV6-1 and J usage is TRBJ2-7; no definite D call. CDR1 is MNHNS and CDR2 is SASEGT in the germline V gene. Between the trimmed V and J ends, which lost 4 bases and 3 bases, there was a span of 4 bases. The CDR3 totals 11 residues. The CDR3 DNA is TGTGCCAGCAGTGGTTACTACGAGCAGTACTTC. Amino acid sequence: CASSGYYEQYF.

The chain has TRBV7-2 and TRBJ2-1; D is possibly TRBD1 (5 bases). The germline V gene has CDR1 SGHTA and CDR2 FQGNSA. Trimming took 3 bases from V and 8 from J, leaving 14 bases between them. The CDR3 runs to 14 residues. Here the CDR3 reads CASSFRGTRDEQFF. The CDR3 DNA sequence: TGTGCCAGCAGCTTCCGAGGTACCAGGGATGAGCAGTTCTTC.

The V call is TRBV4-1, the J call TRBJ2-4, with a weak D call TRBD2 (5 bases). The CDR3 contains 14 residues. CDR1 is MGHRA, CDR2 YSYEKL, per germline. V lost 0 bases and J lost 10, with 13 bases in between. The CDR3 sequence: CASSQDKAPGIQYF. The CDR3, as DNA: TGCGCCAGCAGCCAAGATAAGGCTCCGGGGATTCAGTACTTC.

This chain connects TRBV6-1 to TRBJ2-1, with D possibly matching TRBD2 (6 bases). V was trimmed by 2 bases and J by 4 bases, leaving 15 bases between them. CDR1 is MNHNS, CDR2 SASEGT, per germline. This CDR3 has 16 amino acids. CDR3 in DNA: TGTGCCAGCAGTGAATATGGTAGCGGACCTTACAATGAGCAGTTCTTC. Encoded protein: CASSEYGSGPYNEQFF.

CDR3 coding DNA: TGTGCCAGCAGAAGTTGGGATGAGCAGTTCTTC. Residues: CASRSWDEQFF. The chain links TRBV2 to TRBJ2-1; D gene ambiguous. Trimming took 6 bases from V and 8 from J, leaving 8 bases between them. Germline CDR1 reads SNHLY; CDR2 reads FYNNEI. CDR3 length: 11 residues.

The V and J genes are TRBV11-3 and TRBJ2-7; a weak D match, TRBD1 (5 bases). This CDR3 is built from 13 residues. Germline values: CDR1 SGHNT, CDR2 YENEEA. Trimming shortened V by 2 bases and J by 7 bases, and 12 bases separated the two germline ends. The CDR3 spells CASSLRHAGEQYF. The CDR3 DNA reads TGTGCCAGCAGCTTACGCCACGCAGGGGAGCAGTACTTC.

The V gene is TRBV6-1, the J gene TRBJ2-1, with D unclear. CDR1 is MNHNS and CDR2 is SASEGT in the germline V gene. The CDR3 covers 18 residues. With 0 bases removed from V and 2 bases from J, the gap between germline ends came to 17 bases. The CDR3 protein is CASSEAAVGGPPYNEQFF. The CDR3 DNA reads TGTGCCAGCAGTGAAGCCGCCGTAGGCGGACCGCCCTACAATGAGCAGTTCTTC.

This sequence joins TRBV9 and TRBJ2-7; 7 positions match TRBD2. J was trimmed by 0 bases and V by 0 bases; bases with no gene match: 6. This CDR3 spans 16 amino acids. Germline CDR1 reads SGDLS; CDR2 reads YYNGEE. In DNA form, the CDR3 reads TGTGCCAGCAGCGTAGGAGTGGGCGGGAGCTCCTACGAGCAGTACTTC. Its protein product is CASSVGVGGSSYEQYF.

The V call is TRBV4-2, the J call TRBJ2-3; D is ambiguous. The CDR3 is 15 residues long. V lost 1 base to trimming and J lost 2 bases, with 10 bases between them. CDR1 LGHNA and CDR2 YNFKEQ come from the germline V gene. In nucleotides, the CDR3 is TGTGCCAGCAGCCAAGTCCCTTCCCCCACAGATACGCAGTATTTT. The encoded protein is CASSQVPSPTDTQYF.

V and J are TRBV19 and TRBJ1-2; 8 bases are shared with TRBD1. V shed 1 base, J shed 5 bases, and the junction held 3 bases outside the gene matches. Germline CDR1 is LNHDA and CDR2 is SQIVND (reference sequence). The CDR3 is made up of 14 amino acids. The CDR3 nucleotides are TGTGCCAGTAGTATAGGCAACAGGGGGTATGGCTACACCTTC. As protein: CASSIGNRGYGYTF. The entire variable domain, with the rest obtained from reference TRBV19 and TRBJ1-2, is as follows: DGGITQSPKYLFRKEGQNVTLSCEQNLNHDAMYWYRQDPGQGLRLIYYSQIVNDFQKGDIAEGYSVSREKKESFPLTVTSAQKNPTAFYLCASSIGNRGYGYTFGSGTRLTVV.

V is TRBV27 and J is TRBJ2-2; TRBD1 agrees at 7 bases. The CDR3 runs to 15 residues. Germline V lookup: CDR1 MNHEY, CDR2 SMNVEV (reference sequence). V gave up 3 bases and J gave up 6 bases; unmatched junction bases: 7. In nucleotides, the CDR3 is TGTGCCAGCAGTTTCCCCTCGACAGGGTCCGGGGAGCTGTTTTTT. Translated, it gives CASSFPSTGSGELFF.

The rearrangement joins TRBV11-2 to TRBJ2-5, with D possibly being TRBD2 (5 bases). This CDR3 is 15 amino acids long. The germline V gene has CDR1 SGHAT and CDR2 FQNNGV. The V gene lost 4 bases and the J gene lost 4 bases, with 16 bases spanning the gap. CDR3 coding DNA: TGTGCCAGCAGCTCAGCGCCTAGCCAGTTAGAGACCCAGTACTTC. Encoded protein: CASSSAPSQLETQYF. The entire variable domain, with the rest obtained from reference TRBV11-2 and TRBJ2-5, is as follows: EAGVAQSPRYKIIEKRQSVAFWCNPISGHATLYWYQQILGQGPKLLIQFQNNGVVDDSQLPKDRFSAERLKGVDSTLKIQPAKLEDSAVYLCASSSAPSQLETQYFGPGTRLLVL.

This chain connects TRBV4-1 to TRBJ1-5; D not resolved. Between the trimmed V and J ends, which lost 1 base and 5 bases, there was a span of 6 bases. The V gene's germline CDR1 is MGHRA and CDR2 YSYEKL. The CDR3 length is 13 residues. The chain's CDR3 is CASSQGRDQPQHF. The CDR3 DNA reads TGCGCCAGCAGCCAAGGTCGGGATCAGCCCCAGCATTTT.

The chain joins TRBV18 to TRBJ2-2, with D perhaps matching TRBD1 (6 bases). The CDR3 spans 14 residues. V was shortened by 3 bases and J by 3 bases, with 8 bases between the two germline ends. In germline, CDR1 is KGHSH, CDR2 LQKENI. DNA for the CDR3: TGTGCCAGCTCACCCGACAGGCACACCGGGGAGCTGTTTTTT. Residues: CASSPDRHTGELFF.

The rearrangement uses TRBV7-3 and TRBJ1-2; the match to TRBD1 covers 11 bases. The V and J ends lost 2 bases and 5 bases, in that order; junction bases with no gene match: 1. Germline assignment: CDR1 SGHTA and CDR2 FQGTGA. This CDR3 has 14 amino acids. This CDR3 reads CASSLGDRGYGYTF. The CDR3 DNA sequence: TGTGCCAGCAGCTTAGGGGACAGGGGGTATGGCTACACCTTC.

V gene TRBV27 combines with J gene TRBJ1-2, with a possible D match to TRBD1 (5 bases). In germline, CDR1 is MNHEY, CDR2 SMNVEV (reference sequence). The ends were cut back, 3 bases at V and 5 bases at J, with 10 bases in the middle. This CDR3 spans 13 amino acids. Here the CDR3 reads CASSLGRDYGYTF. The CDR3 DNA reads as TGTGCCAGCAGTTTGGGCAGGGATTATGGCTACACCTTC.

The rearrangement joins TRBV5-1 to TRBJ2-3; 12 bases are shared with TRBD1. Germline V lookup: CDR1 SGHRS, CDR2 YFSETQ. Trimming at V came to 0 bases and at J to 3 bases, leaving 8 bases not matched to a gene. This CDR3 is 18 amino acids long. DNA of the CDR3: TGCGCCAGCAGCTTGGGGGACAGGGGGCCTTTTAATACAGATACGCAGTATTTT. It translates to CASSLGDRGPFNTDTQYF.

Only one count was recorded for this clone. The CDR3, as DNA: TGCAGTGCCGGAGCGGATAGGGAGCAGTACTTC. Protein product: CSAGADREQYF. The chain recombines TRBV20-1 with TRBJ2-7, with D tentatively TRBD2 (5 bases). Trimming left V 6 bases short and J 7 bases short, with 13 bases between. From germline, CDR1 is DFQATT and CDR2 SNEGSKA (reference sequence). The CDR3 runs 11 residues.

The rearrangement uses TRBV6-1 and TRBJ2-7; TRBD2 matches 13 bases. Germline V gene lookup returns CDR1 MNHNS and CDR2 SASEGT. The CDR3 is made up of 13 amino acids. With V trimmed by 10 bases and J by 3 bases, 3 bases remained unmatched. CDR3 residues: CATGLAGVYEQYF. The CDR3 DNA is TGTGCCACCGGACTAGCGGGGGTCTACGAGCAGTACTTC.